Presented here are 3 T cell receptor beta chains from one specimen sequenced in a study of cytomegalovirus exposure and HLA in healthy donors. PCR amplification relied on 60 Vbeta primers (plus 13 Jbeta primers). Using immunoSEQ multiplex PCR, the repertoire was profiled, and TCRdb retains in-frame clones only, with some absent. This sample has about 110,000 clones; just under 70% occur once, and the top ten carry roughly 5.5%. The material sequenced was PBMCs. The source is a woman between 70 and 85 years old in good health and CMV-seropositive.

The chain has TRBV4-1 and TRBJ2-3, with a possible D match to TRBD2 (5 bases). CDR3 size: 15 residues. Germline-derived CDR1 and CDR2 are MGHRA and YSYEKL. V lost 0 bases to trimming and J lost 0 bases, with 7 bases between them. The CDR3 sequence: CASSQDLASTDTQYF. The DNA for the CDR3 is TGCGCCAGCAGCCAAGATCTAGCAAGCACAGATACGCAGTATTTT.

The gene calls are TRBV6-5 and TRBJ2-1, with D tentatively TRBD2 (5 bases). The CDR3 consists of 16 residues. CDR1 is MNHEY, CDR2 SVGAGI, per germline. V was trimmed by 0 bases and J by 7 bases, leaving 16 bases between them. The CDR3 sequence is CASSYSRQAPGNEQFF. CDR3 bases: TGTGCCAGCAGTTACTCGAGGCAGGCCCCGGGGAATGAGCAGTTCTTC.

As DNA, the CDR3 is TGCGCCAGCAGCCTCGCGGGGTCCAAAGAGACCCAGTACTTC. This sequence encodes CASSLAGSKETQYF. The chain joins TRBV4-3 to TRBJ2-5; a possible D gene is TRBD2 (6 bases). CDR1 and CDR2 from the germline V gene are LGHNA and YSLEER. The length of the CDR3 is 14 residues. V lost 4 bases and J 3 bases, leaving 12 bases between the germline ends.